One sample yielded the 28 T cell receptor beta chains listed below, sequenced in a study of Graves' ophthalmopathy and Graves' hyperthyroidism. RNA served as the template for amplifying TCR beta CDR3 regions. A first-round RT-PCR used HTBI primers, followed by a second-round multiplex PCR. MiXCR, applied by TCRdb to the multiplex PCR reads, yields one record per CDR3 protein. The sample gives more than 1,000,000 distinct CDR3 sequences, 35% to 45% of which show up once; roughly 11% is in the top ten. The sample consisted of peripheral blood or thyroid tissue (not recorded which). The receptors were sampled from an adult man with Graves' hyperthyroidism.

This clonotype has a handful of counts. The genes are TRBV5-1 and TRBJ2-7, with unresolved D. The length of the CDR3 is 14 residues. Trimming left V 4 bases short and J 0 bases short, with 11 bases between. The germline V gene encodes CDR1 SGHRS and CDR2 YFSETQ. CDR3 coding DNA: TGCGCCAGCAGCCACGCCGTCAGCTCCTACGAGCAGTACTTC. It is translated as CASSHAVSSYEQYF.

This clonotype was counted only a few times. The genes are TRBV12-3 or TRBV12-4 and TRBJ1-5, with D tentatively TRBD1 (6 bases). This CDR3 spans 16 amino acids. V dropped 6 bases and J dropped 2 bases, with 17 bases sitting between them. CDR3 protein: CASSRASGAGNQPQHF. The CDR3 nucleotides read TGTGCCAGCAGCCGGGCTTCGGGGGCCGGCAATCAGCCCCAGCATTTT.

Concerning this clonotype itself: Possible read error: a much larger clone is one base away. The rearrangement links TRBV2 to TRBJ1-2, with D maybe TRBD1 (6 bases). In germline, CDR1 is SNHLY, CDR2 FYNNEI. CDR3 length: 13 amino acids. Trimming cost V 3 bases and J 6 bases, with 11 bases left between them. CDR3 DNA: TGTGCCAGCAGTGATCAGGGGTCCCATGGCTACACCTTC. This translates into CASSDQGSHGYTF.

This clonotype was observed at least ten times. This sequence joins TRBV7-2 and TRBJ2-5, with 7 nucleotides matching TRBD2. Trimming removed 2 bases from V and 3 bases from J; junction bases left unmatched: 6. This CDR3 comprises 15 residues. In germline, CDR1 is SGHTA, CDR2 FQGNSA. The CDR3 region is CASSLQGGREETQYF. The CDR3 region has the DNA TGTGCCAGCAGCTTACAGGGTGGGAGGGAAGAGACCCAGTACTTC.

This chain uses TRBV7-4 with TRBJ2-1; the D gene could be TRBD1 or TRBD2 (6 bases each). V shed 1 base and J shed 8 bases, with 15 bases lying between them. Per germline, CDR1 SGHVT and CDR2 SQSDAQ. The CDR3 is 15 residues long. Here the CDR3 reads CASSLVGGTADEQFF. CDR3 nucleotide sequence: TGTGCCAGCAGCTTAGTAGGGGGGACGGCCGATGAGCAGTTCTTC. Drawing the rest from reference TRBV7-4 and TRBJ2-1, the complete variable domain is GAGVSQSPRYKVAKRGRDVALRCDSISGHVTLYWYRQTLGQGSEVLTYSQSDAQRDKSGRPSGRFSAERPERSVSTLKIQRTEQGDSAVYLCASSLVGGTADEQFFGPGTRLTVL.

This clonotype showed up many times. The chain joins TRBV9 to TRBJ1-2; D is perhaps TRBD1 (6 bases). This CDR3 spans 14 amino acids. Looked up from germline, CDR1 is SGDLS and CDR2 is YYNGEE. The germline V and J ends were trimmed by 0 bases and 4 bases, with 10 bases remaining between them. The CDR3 sequence is CASSVEGTTYGYTF. CDR3 DNA sequence: TGTGCCAGCAGCGTAGAGGGGACAACCTATGGCTACACCTTC.

The chain uses TRBV6-5 and TRBJ1-3; D not certain. Germline V gene sequence: CDR1 MNHEY, CDR2 SVGAGI. This CDR3 is built from 16 residues. Trimming took 0 bases from V and 1 from J, leaving 10 bases between them. The DNA for the CDR3 is TGTGCCAGCAGTTACTCCGGATTAAGGTCTGGAAACACCATATATTTT. Translating it yields CASSYSGLRSGNTIYF.

This clonotype showed up many times. The CDR3 DNA is TGTGCCAGCAGCTTCGGCCCCGGGGCTCAGCCCCAGCATTTT. It yields the protein CASSFGPGAQPQHF. V gene TRBV13 combines with J gene TRBJ1-5, with D possibly TRBD1 on 5 matching bases. The CDR3 contains 14 residues. CDR1 and CDR2 (germline): PRHDT, FYEKMQ (reference sequence). With 3 bases removed from V and 6 bases from J, the gap between germline ends came to 12 bases.

The V and J genes are TRBV10-3 and TRBJ2-7; D is unclear. Germline assignment: CDR1 ENHRY and CDR2 SYGVKD. The CDR3 loop spans 11 amino acids. V was shortened by 10 bases and J by 7 bases, with 14 bases between the two germline ends. The CDR3 region is CATRMELEQYF. As DNA, the CDR3 is TGTGCCACCCGGATGGAATTGGAGCAGTACTTC.

This clonotype showed up just once. A much larger clone differs by one base, so this may be a read error. The rearrangement uses TRBV7-2 and TRBJ1-2, with D unclear. Between the trimmed V and J ends, which lost 1 base and 8 bases, there was a span of 8 bases. Germline V gene data show CDR1 as SGHTA and CDR2 as FQGNSA. CDR3 length equals 12 residues. Here the CDR3 reads CASSLVVGGYTF. CDR3 DNA sequence: TGTGCCAGCAGCTTAGTAGTGGGAGGCTACACCTTC.

This clonotype has only a few counts. The chain combines TRBV9 with TRBJ2-7, with D perhaps TRBD2 (6 bases). CDR1 is SGDLS and CDR2 is YYNGEE in the germline V gene. CDR3 size: 16 residues. Between the trimmed V and J ends, which lost 3 bases and 2 bases, there was a span of 18 bases. CDR3 loop: CASSGVGRPSPYEQYF. The CDR3 DNA reads TGTGCCAGCAGCGGCGTTGGGAGGCCAAGCCCCTACGAGCAGTACTTC.

This clonotype was recorded a few times. The chain recombines TRBV4-3 with TRBJ2-5; D gene uncertain. Trimming left V 0 bases short and J 7 bases short, with 3 bases between. The CDR3 has 11 residues. The germline CDR1 and CDR2 sequences are LGHNA and YSLEER. The CDR3: CASSQDGTQYF. The DNA of the CDR3 is TGCGCCAGCAGCCAAGATGGGACCCAGTACTTC.

V is TRBV7-9 and J is TRBJ1-2; maybe TRBD1 (5 bases). Trimming pared 6 bases from V and 2 bases from J, leaving 13 bases between. The length of the CDR3 is 14 residues. CDR1 SEHNR and CDR2 FQNEAQ come from the germline V gene (reference sequence). This CDR3 reads CASSSRDGNYGYTF. CDR3 DNA: TGTGCCAGCAGTTCCCGGGACGGAAACTATGGCTACACCTTC.

There are a few counts of this clonotype. This chain links TRBV7-2 with TRBJ2-5; 8 nucleotides agree with TRBD1. Germline assignment: CDR1 SGHTA and CDR2 FQGNSA. V trimming: 6 bases; J trimming: 4 bases; junction bases outside the gene matches: 19. This CDR3 comprises 18 residues. The CDR3 is CASRYGTSKTGVRETQYF. CDR3 sequence (DNA): TGTGCCAGCAGATACGGAACGTCCAAGACAGGGGTCAGAGAGACCCAGTACTTC.

This clonotype was recorded once. A clone one base away is much larger, so this may be a read error. The rearrangement joins TRBV7-2 to TRBJ2-5, with TRBD2 matching 7 bases. This CDR3 spans 14 amino acids. Trimming at V came to 5 bases and at J to 9 bases, leaving 12 bases not matched to a gene. CDR1 is SGHTA and CDR2 is FQGNSA in the germline V gene. For the CDR3, the DNA is TGTGCCAGCAGCCGGGGAGGCAGCGGGGAGGCCCAGTACTTC. Translated: CASSRGGSGEAQYF.

This clonotype was observed many times. The chain uses TRBV2 and TRBJ1-5, with unresolved D. Per germline, CDR1 SNHLY and CDR2 FYNNEI. The CDR3 runs 13 residues. Trimming removed 7 bases from V and 4 bases from J, with 11 bases in between. CDR3 in amino acids: CASNARINQPQHF. CDR3 nucleotide sequence: TGTGCCAGCAACGCCCGGATAAATCAGCCCCAGCATTTT.

This clonotype has at least ten counts. The genes are TRBV5-1 and TRBJ2-5; D assignment may be TRBD1 or TRBD2 (5 bases each). V lost 3 bases to trimming and J lost 2 bases, with 17 bases between them. Germline V gives CDR1 SGHRS, CDR2 YFSETQ. The CDR3 is 16 amino acids. CDR3 in amino acids: CASSSGWKGRQETQYF. The CDR3 DNA reads TGCGCCAGCAGCTCCGGGTGGAAGGGACGACAAGAGACCCAGTACTTC. The full variable domain, in which reference TRBV5-1 and TRBJ2-5 provide the parts outside the CDR3, is KAGVTQTPRYLIKTRGQQVTLSCSPISGHRSVSWYQQTPGQGLQFLFEYFSETQRNKGNFPGRFSGRQFSNSRSEMNVSTLELGDSALYLCASSSGWKGRQETQYFGPGTRLLVL.

This clonotype has ten or more counts. V usage is TRBV7-8 and J usage is TRBJ2-5; 7 positions match TRBD1. Germline loops: CDR1 SGHVS, CDR2 FQNEAQ. V shed 5 bases, J shed 4 bases, and the junction held 4 bases outside the gene matches. This CDR3 has 13 residues. The CDR3 DNA reads as TGTGCCAGCAGCCCGCCAGGGGGAGAGACCCAGTACTTC. As protein: CASSPPGGETQYF.

This clonotype was counted at least ten times. The V and J genes are TRBV20-1 and TRBJ2-7; no reliable D call. Germline V gene lookup returns CDR1 DFQATT and CDR2 SNEGSKA (reference sequence). Between the trimmed V and J ends, which lost 2 bases and 6 bases, there was a span of 8 bases. The CDR3 spans 11 residues. DNA of the CDR3: TGCAGTGCTAGAAGTCTTCTCGAGCAGTACTTC. Protein: CSARSLLEQYF.

This clonotype has just a few counts. The chain joins TRBV7-3 to TRBJ2-5, with D perhaps matching TRBD1 (6 bases). The germline V and J ends were trimmed by 7 bases and 5 bases, with 20 bases remaining between them. The CDR3 is 15 residues long. The germline CDR1 and CDR2 sequences are SGHTA and FQGTGA. The chain's CDR3 is CASTLPGTTGETQYF. As DNA, the CDR3 is TGTGCCAGCACCCTCCCGGGGACAACGGGGGAGACCCAGTACTTC.

This clonotype was seen a handful of times. The chain is built from TRBV6-5 and TRBJ1-5; 8 positions agree with TRBD1. The CDR3 sequence is 13 residues long. Germline assignment: CDR1 MNHEY and CDR2 SVGAGI. The ends lost 8 bases at V and 7 bases at J; junction bases unmatched: 7. As DNA, the CDR3 is TGTGCCAGCGTGGACAGGGTAAGGCAGCCCCAGCATTTT. It is translated as CASVDRVRQPQHF.

Of note for this clonotype: This sequence may be a read error, since a much larger clone differs from it by one base. The chain joins TRBV10-3 to TRBJ2-5; 12 bases align to TRBD2. There are 17 residues in the CDR3. In germline, CDR1 is ENHRY, CDR2 SYGVKD. The CDR3 sequence is CATSESLAGGYEETQYF. Here the CDR3 DNA reads TGTGCCACCAGTGAGTCACTAGCGGGGGGTTACGAAGAGACCCAGTACTTC.

In the case of this clonotype: As the CDR3 is not closed by the conserved phenylalanine or tryptophan, this likely results from a read error. It is unclear where the CDR3 begins or ends on the DNA, so no DNA is shown, and the CDR3 is as TCRdb lists it. This rearrangement joins TRBV24-1 to TRBJ1-1. The CDR3 totals 9 residues, both ends included. The germline gives CDR1 KGHDR, CDR2 SFDVKD. Here the CDR3 reads CATSDTGLA.

This chain links TRBV2 with TRBJ2-5, with D tentatively TRBD2 (7 bases). This CDR3 has 15 residues. The ends were cut back, 5 bases at V and 1 base at J, with 14 bases in the middle. Germline loops: CDR1 SNHLY, CDR2 FYNNEI. The CDR3 nucleotides read TGTGCCAGCAGTTTCATTCGGGGGGCCCAAGAGACCCAGTACTTC. This gives the protein CASSFIRGAQETQYF.

This clonotype was seen at least ten times. In DNA, the CDR3 is TGTGCCAGCAGCCCTTACCAGGGACTAGCGGCCACATACGAGCAGTACTTC. Protein sequence: CASSPYQGLAATYEQYF. V usage is TRBV9 and J usage is TRBJ2-7; 11 bases map to TRBD2. In germline, CDR1 is SGDLS, CDR2 YYNGEE. V shed 4 bases and J 4 bases; nucleotides not matched to a gene: 13. The CDR3 contains 17 residues.

This clonotype was found a few times. The chain has TRBV10-3 and TRBJ1-5; no definite D call. Germline CDR1 reads ENHRY; CDR2 reads SYGVKD. The CDR3 loop spans 16 amino acids. V was trimmed by 10 bases and J by 2 bases, leaving 21 bases between them. CDR3 amino acids: CASSRSSGGGNQPQHF. The CDR3 DNA is TGTGCCAGCTCACGGTCCAGTGGTGGGGGCAATCAGCCCCAGCATTTT.

This clonotype was observed at least ten times. V and J are TRBV6-2 or TRBV6-3 and TRBJ2-7; D tentatively reads TRBD1 or TRBD2 (5 bases each). Germline values: CDR1 MNHEY, CDR2 SVGEGT. The CDR3 runs to 14 residues. V was clipped by 5 bases and J by 0 bases, with 11 bases between them. The DNA of the CDR3 is TGTGCCAGCAGTCCCGGGACCTCCTCCTACGAGCAGTACTTC. This translates into CASSPGTSSYEQYF.

The chain carries TRBV6-5 and TRBJ2-7, with a tentative D call TRBD2 (6 bases). This CDR3 has 13 residues. Trimming removed 8 bases at V and 1 base at J, with 12 bases between. In germline, CDR1 is MNHEY, CDR2 SVGAGI. CDR3: CASGRSPSYEQYF. CDR3 DNA: TGTGCCAGCGGGAGGTCGCCATCCTACGAGCAGTACTTC.